The TCR beta chain under discussion was sequenced for a study of cytomegalovirus exposure and HLA in healthy donors. The primer mix had 60 Vbeta and 13 Jbeta primers. The table came from immunoSEQ multiplex PCR; TCRdb's copy has only in-frame clones and leaves some out. The sample includes approximately 150,000 clones, around 80% of them seen just once. The CDR3 length is 17 residues. The ends were cut back, 1 base at V and 0 bases at J, with 13 bases in the middle. Germline V gene lookup returns CDR1 MDHEN and CDR2 SYDVKM. Sequencing was performed on PBMCs. V gene TRBV28 combines with J gene TRBJ1-3; D is perhaps TRBD1 (5 bases). This clonotype was obtained from a man aged 40-49 years in good health and CMV-seronegative. CDR3 nucleotides: TGTGCCAGCAGTTTATCCCAGGGCCTACACTCTGGAAACACCATATATTTT. Encoded protein: CASSLSQGLHSGNTIYF. Variable domain in full (rest from reference TRBV28 and TRBJ1-3): DVKVTQSSRYLVKRTGEKVFLECVQDMDHENMFWYRQDPGLGLRLIYFSYDVKMKEKGDIPEGYSVSREKKERFSLILESASTNQTSMYLCASSLSQGLHSGNTIYFGEGSWLTVV.